This T cell receptor beta chain was retrieved from a study of shared clonotypes between healthy human individuals. Looking at the study overall: Sampling drew on donors who were a couple of women and a few men aged 18 to 49.

Method: immunoSEQ multiplex PCR; TCRdb's copy keeps in-frame clones and lacks some. The sample lists around 2,000,000 clones; around 93% were seen once. Terminally differentiated effector memory CD45RA+ cells were left out of the naive CD8 fraction, which was CD45RO-negative and positively selected for CCR7. Germline V gene lookup returns CDR1 MNHNS and CDR2 SASEGT. J was trimmed by 9 bases and V by 7 bases; bases with no gene match: 11. The CDR3 is 14 amino acids. Specimen: naive CD8+ T cells from PBMCs. The chain uses TRBV6-1 and TRBJ1-5; 8 bases are a match to TRBD1. The sequence was obtained from a man between 18 and 35 years old in good health. Some clones in this sample may be carry-over from other donors' samples. CDR3 amino acids: CASNEGAGGWPQHF. The CDR3 region has the DNA TGTGCCAGCAACGAAGGGGCAGGGGGCTGGCCCCAGCATTTT.